Listed below are T cell receptor beta chains from one sample, sequenced in a study of control samples from healthy donors and cancer patients. Some clones are missing from TCRdb's copy, which holds only in-frame ones; the method was immunoSEQ multiplex PCR. Of tens of thousands of clones in the sample, around 90% were seen once. Material for sequencing was PBMCs. Receptors originate from a woman in her forties or fifties with colorectal cancer. CDR3s include the opening cysteine and the closing phenylalanine or tryptophan. Fields, in order: clone size, V gene, D gene, J gene, CDR3 DNA, CDR3 protein. A D gene is named only where the DNA matches it firmly. Size values are once, few and many counts, or a class for expanded clones, and some rows have none.

once	TRBV6-6	TRBD1	TRBJ2-1	TGTGCCAGCAGTTCACCAGGGGGTCGCAATGAGCAGTTCTTC	CASSSPGGRNEQFF
medium-sized	TRBV6-1	-	TRBJ1-2	TGTGCCAGCAGTGAATATCGGGGCGGCACCATTAACTATGGCTACACCTTC	CASSEYRGGTINYGYTF
-	TRBV4-1	-	TRBJ1-2	TGCGCCAGCAGCCAAGTCGGGCTTCAGGGCTACACCTTC	CASSQVGLQGYTF
-	TRBV15	-	TRBJ2-5	TGTGCCACCAGCAGAGATCGGGGTGAGGAGACCCAGTACTTC	CATSRDRGEETQYF
-	TRBV5-1	-	TRBJ2-6	TGCGCCAGCAGGGGGGGCGCTGGGGCCAACGTCCTGACTTTC	CASRGGAGANVLTF
-	TRBV10-3	-	TRBJ1-6	TGTGCCATCAGTGGGGGGGAACATTCACCCCTCCACTTT	CAISGGEHSPLHF
-	TRBV18	-	TRBJ1-1	TGTGCCAGCTCAAGATATACCTCCGTTGATGGTGAAGCTTTCTTT	CASSRYTSVDGEAFF
once	TRBV27	TRBD1	TRBJ2-5	TGTGCCAGCAGCCAATCGACAGGGTCTGGGGAGACCCAGTACTTC	CASSQSTGSGETQYF
once	TRBV7-2	TRBD1	TRBJ1-6	TGTGCCAGCAGCTTAGCGGCAGGGGGTAATTCACCCCTCCACTTT	CASSLAAGGNSPLHF
-	TRBV7-2	-	TRBJ2-5	TGTGCCAGCAGCTTAGGAGGGGGGGCGGAAGAGACCCAGTACTTC	CASSLGGGAEETQYF
-	TRBV5-6	TRBD1	TRBJ2-3	TGTGCCAGCAACCTAGGGGGCCGAGGGACAGATACGCAGTATTTT	CASNLGGRGTDTQYF
-	TRBV10-1	-	TRBJ2-3	TGCGCCAGCGGAGATTCGGATACGCAGTATTTT	CASGDSDTQYF
-	TRBV7-2	TRBD1	TRBJ2-6	TGTGCCAGCAGCTTTCAGGGACAGGGGGCCGGGGCCAACGTCCTGACTTTC	CASSFQGQGAGANVLTF
-	TRBV27	-	TRBJ2-5	TGTGCCAGCACCCCCCGGGGTAGCGCGGAGACCCAGTACTTC	CASTPRGSAETQYF
few	TRBV29-1	-	TRBJ1-5	TGCAGCGCCGCGAATCAGCCCCAGCATTTT	CSAANQPQHF
-	TRBV3-1/TRBV3-2	-	TRBJ1-2	TGTGCCAGCAGCACCTCAGGGTGGGGCTACACCTTC	CASSTSGWGYTF
-	TRBV19	-	TRBJ2-2	TGTGCCAGTAGTCGCCAGGGTGAGGGCGGGGAGCTGTTTTTT	CASSRQGEGGELFF
-	TRBV5-5	-	TRBJ1-1	TGTGCCAGCAGCTTCTCTGCGAACACTGAAGCTTTCTTT	CASSFSANTEAFF
-	TRBV5-1	-	TRBJ2-1	TGCGCCAGCAGCTTGGGAGTAGCCTCCTACAATGAGCAGTTCTTC	CASSLGVASYNEQFF
once	TRBV7-7	TRBD1	TRBJ2-2	TGTGCCAGCAGCTCGACAGGGCCTAACACCGGGGAGCTGTTTTTT	CASSSTGPNTGELFF
-	TRBV7-9	-	TRBJ1-2	TGTGCCAGCAGCTTAGACAGCTATGGCTACACCTTC	CASSLDSYGYTF
-	TRBV5-6	TRBD1	TRBJ1-2	TGTGCCAGCAGCTTGCTGGGACAGAAGAACTATGGCTACACCTTC	CASSLLGQKNYGYTF
-	TRBV24-1	TRBD1	TRBJ2-3	TGTGCCACCACCCCAGGGCAGGGGGCGAGCACAGATACGCAGTATTTT	CATTPGQGASTDTQYF
-	TRBV12-3/TRBV12-4	-	TRBJ1-5	TGTGCCAGCAGTTTTTTTACTAATCAGCCCCAGCATTTT	CASSFFTNQPQHF
-	TRBV7-2	-	TRBJ2-5	TGTGCCAGCAGACCGGGGGTCGGGGAGACCCAGTACTTC	CASRPGVGETQYF
-	TRBV30	-	TRBJ2-1	TGTGCCTGGACGCAGATGCGCTCCTACAATGAGCAGTTCTTC	CAWTQMRSYNEQFF
once	TRBV2	-	TRBJ2-1	TGTGCCAGCACGGGCGGTACCTACAATGAGCAGTTCTTC	CASTGGTYNEQFF
-	TRBV29-1	-	TRBJ2-5	TGCAGAGCAGGGAATATGCAAGAGACCCAGTACTTC	CRAGNMQETQYF
few	TRBV13	-	TRBJ2-5	TGTGCCAGCAGCTTACCCGGGGGCGGGGAGACCCAGTACTTC	CASSLPGGGETQYF
-	TRBV18	-	TRBJ1-1	TGTGCCAGCTCACCGTCCCTGGACGGCTTGAACACTGAAGCTTTCTTT	CASSPSLDGLNTEAFF
few	TRBV19	TRBD1	TRBJ1-4	TGTGCCAGTAGTGCCCTACAGGGGGCAACTAATGAAAAACTGTTTTTT	CASSALQGATNEKLFF
-	TRBV19	-	TRBJ1-4	TGTGCCAGTAGTAGGTCTGCAACTAATGAAAAACTGTTTTTT	CASSRSATNEKLFF
-	TRBV5-1	-	TRBJ2-5	TGCGCCAGCAGCTTGGAGGGGGGCTCAGAGACCCAGTACTTC	CASSLEGGSETQYF
-	TRBV10-3	TRBD1	TRBJ1-5	TGTGCCATCAGTTCACTCCCCGGGACAGGGAACCAGCCCCAGCATTTT	CAISSLPGTGNQPQHF
-	TRBV5-6	-	TRBJ1-6	TGTGCCAGCAGCTTGGGTACAGGCACTGTTTCACCCCTCCACTTT	CASSLGTGTVSPLHF
few	TRBV5-1	-	TRBJ1-5	TGCGCCAGCAGCTTGGGTGGGGGCAATCAGCCCCAGCATTTT	CASSLGGGNQPQHF
-	TRBV6-6	TRBD1	TRBJ1-4	TGTGCCAGCAGTTACGGGACAGGGTTTGAAAAACTGTTTTTT	CASSYGTGFEKLFF
-	TRBV30	-	TRBJ1-2	TGTGCCTGGGTCCCCGGCATTGGGGAGGACTATGGCTACACCTTC	CAWVPGIGEDYGYTF
-	TRBV5-6	-	TRBJ1-2	TGTGCCAGCAGTGAGGGGGGAAACTATGGCTACACCTTC	CASSEGGNYGYTF
-	TRBV24-1	-	TRBJ2-2	TGTGCCACCAGTGATCCTTGGGTCACCGGGGAGCTGTTTTTT	CATSDPWVTGELFF
-	TRBV6-4	TRBD1	TRBJ1-1	TGTGCCAGCAGTGACGACGGAGGGGGCCGTGATCCTTTGAACACTGAAGCTTTCTTT	CASSDDGGGRDPLNTEAFF
-	TRBV5-8	-	TRBJ1-1	TGTGCCAGCCCTGCTTGGGTCAGGGAAACTGAAGCTTTCTTT	CASPAWVRETEAFF
-	TRBV29-1	-	TRBJ2-3	TGCAGCGTTGATCTAGCTCCAGATACGCAGTATTTT	CSVDLAPDTQYF
-	TRBV6-1	-	TRBJ2-5	TGTGCCAGCAGTGAATTTATGCAAGAGACCCAGTACTTC	CASSEFMQETQYF
-	TRBV6-2/TRBV6-3	TRBD2	TRBJ2-1	TGTGCCAGCAGCCGCGGACTAGCGGGGGTCTCCTACAATGAGCAGTTCTTC	CASSRGLAGVSYNEQFF
-	TRBV24-1	TRBD1	TRBJ2-2	TGTGCCACCAGTGAAGCGGGGCGGGGACAGGGGGCCGGGGAGCTGTTTTTT	CATSEAGRGQGAGELFF
-	TRBV5-1	TRBD2	TRBJ2-3	TGCGCCAGCAGCCCGGGACTAGCGGGGGGGCCTAGCACAGATACGCAGTATTTT	CASSPGLAGGPSTDTQYF
-	TRBV6-5	TRBD2	TRBJ2-1	TGTGCCAGCAGTTACTCGGGGGAGGGTGAGCAGTTCTTC	CASSYSGEGEQFF
-	TRBV5-1	-	TRBJ2-1	TGCGCCAGCAGCTACGCCGGTGGTGAGCAGTTCTTC	CASSYAGGEQFF
medium-sized	TRBV6-4	TRBD2	TRBJ2-1	TGTGCCAGCAAATCGGGGGAGGGAAATGAGCAGTTCTTC	CASKSGEGNEQFF
-	TRBV5-1	-	TRBJ2-2	TGCGCCAGCAGTCGTACTAGCTTAGAGGACACCGGGGAGCTGTTTTTT	CASSRTSLEDTGELFF
-	TRBV6-5	-	TRBJ1-1	TGTGCCAGCAGTCCGCTGGGCGTTGCTGAAGCTTTCTTT	CASSPLGVAEAFF
-	TRBV30	-	TRBJ2-3	TGTGCCTGGAGTGTACGGAGCAGGGGCTACACAGATACGCAGTATTTT	CAWSVRSRGYTDTQYF
-	TRBV7-2	-	TRBJ1-5	TGTGCCAGCAGCCTTGACAGTTCTAGCAATCAGCCCCAGCATTTT	CASSLDSSSNQPQHF
once	TRBV7-9	-	TRBJ2-5	TGTGCCAGCAGGGAAACGGGGGGCCTTGGGACCCAGTACTTC	CASRETGGLGTQYF